What follows are 14 T cell receptor beta chains derived from one specimen sequenced in a study of T-cell memory formation after mild COVID-19. TCRdb processed the 5' RACE reads anew with MiXCR; each CDR3 protein has one entry. The data contain under 450,000 distinct CDR3 sequences, 20% to 25% of them singletons. Source material: PBMCs or a T cell subset sorted from them (not recorded which). These receptors were collected from a man aged 18 to 29 who had mild COVID-19 (a few samples of this study predate the infection). Cell type and time point are not known.

Details on this clonotype: One junction end does not reproduce the germline sequence, and a read error may be involved. The V and J genes are TRBV7-2 and TRBJ2-6; TRBD1 matches 8 bases. Germline CDR1 reads SGHTA; CDR2 reads FQGNSA. The CDR3 loop spans 13 amino acids. The CDR3 protein is CASSIQGVNVLTF. CDR3 nucleotide sequence: TGTGCCAGCAGCATACAGGGGGTCAACGTCCTGACTTTC.

CDR3 loop: CASSLDGMVNEQFF. The CDR3 bases are TGTGCCAGCAGTTTAGATGGCATGGTGAATGAGCAGTTCTTC. The genes are TRBV28 and TRBJ2-1; D not certain. In germline, CDR1 is MDHEN, CDR2 SYDVKM. The CDR3 covers 14 residues. Trimming removed 2 bases at V and 7 bases at J, with 12 bases between.

In its sample, this clonotype was seen a few times. J is TRBJ2-3 and V is TRBV30, with TRBD2 matching 8 bases. Looked up from germline, CDR1 is GTSNPN and CDR2 is SVGIG (reference sequence). Trimming removed 0 bases from V and 1 base from J; junction bases left unmatched: 3. CDR3 length equals 15 residues. The CDR3 reads CAWSVRTSRTDTQYF. The CDR3 nucleotides read TGTGCCTGGAGTGTACGGACTAGCCGCACAGATACGCAGTATTTT.

The chain links TRBV20-1 to TRBJ1-1, with D uncertain. The CDR3 runs to 11 residues. Germline CDR1 is DFQATT and CDR2 is SNEGSKA (reference sequence). V shed 3 bases and J shed 6 bases, with 8 bases lying between them. CDR3 bases: TGCAGTGCTAGCTACTACCCTGAAGCTTTCTTT. This codes for CSASYYPEAFF.

Ten or more counts support this clonotype. The chain uses TRBV29-1 and TRBJ2-2; D call uncertain. V gave up 5 bases and J gave up 0 bases, with 10 bases separating them. The CDR3 runs 14 residues. The germline V gene encodes CDR1 SQVTM and CDR2 ANQGSEA. CDR3 bases: TGCAGCGTTTCCCCGTCCGCGAACACCGGGGAGCTGTTTTTT. Protein: CSVSPSANTGELFF.

This clonotype has a handful of counts. The gene calls are TRBV19 and TRBJ2-5, with D possibly matching TRBD1 (6 bases). The CDR3 has 14 amino acids. CDR1 and CDR2 from the germline V gene are LNHDA and SQIVND (reference sequence). The V end lost 3 bases, the J end lost 5 bases, and 13 bases lay between the germline ends. CDR3 residues: CASSISGDAETQYF. The CDR3 DNA is TGTGCCAGTAGTATCTCAGGGGACGCGGAGACCCAGTACTTC.

This clonotype was counted a few times. The V gene is TRBV28, the J gene TRBJ2-7; 10 bases line up with TRBD1. The germline V gene has CDR1 MDHEN and CDR2 SYDVKM. Unmatched junction bases numbered 5, after V lost 6 bases and J lost 6 bases. The CDR3 spans 13 residues. CDR3 nucleotide sequence: TGTGCCAGCAGCTCGACAGGGGGCATCGAGCAGTACGTC. It codes for CASSSTGGIEQYV.

V usage is TRBV11-2 and J usage is TRBJ2-5; the D gene is possibly TRBD2 (6 bases). Germline CDR1 reads SGHAT; CDR2 reads FQNNGV. This CDR3 spans 15 amino acids. V shed 0 bases and J shed 5 bases, with 13 bases lying between them. This CDR3 reads CASSLDRAGPETQYF. DNA for the CDR3: TGTGCCAGCAGCTTAGATCGGGCGGGACCCGAGACCCAGTACTTC.

This chain joins TRBV12-3 or TRBV12-4 and TRBJ1-5, with D maybe TRBD1 (5 bases). The CDR3 loop spans 14 amino acids. The V end lost 3 bases, the J end lost 6 bases, and 12 bases lay between the germline ends. The CDR3 sequence: CASSLRGVVQPQHF. CDR3 nucleotides: TGTGCCAGCAGTTTGCGGGGGGTGGTTCAGCCCCAGCATTTT.

This clonotype was detected a few times. The chain employs TRBV7-2 and TRBJ2-2; D remains unclear. Per germline, CDR1 SGHTA and CDR2 FQGNSA. The CDR3 runs 11 residues. Trimming removed 8 bases from V and 3 bases from J, with 4 bases in between. CDR3 DNA: TGTGCCAGCCTAGACACCGGGGAGCTGTTTTTT. This sequence encodes CASLDTGELFF.

The chain has TRBV6-6 and TRBJ1-1, with D maybe TRBD1 (5 bases). The V gene's germline CDR1 is MNHNY and CDR2 SVGAGI (reference sequence). The CDR3 has 14 residues. V was clipped by 5 bases and J by 5 bases, with 15 bases between them. The CDR3 is CASSPPGRGTEAFF. For the CDR3, the DNA is TGTGCCAGCAGTCCCCCAGGGAGGGGAACTGAAGCTTTCTTT.

The chain is built from TRBV25-1 and TRBJ2-2; 7 nucleotides line up with TRBD1. J lost 0 bases, V lost 4 bases, and 8 bases had no gene match. Germline CDR1 and CDR2: MGHDK and SYGVNS. The CDR3 covers 17 residues. For the CDR3, the DNA is TGTGCCAGCAGTGCTCCCCATGGGACAGCGAACACCGGGGAGCTGTTTTTT. Protein: CASSAPHGTANTGELFF.

A few counts support this clonotype. The chain has TRBV7-2 and TRBJ2-4; D remains unclear. CDR1 is SGHTA and CDR2 is FQGNSA in the germline V gene. The CDR3 sequence is 14 residues long. With 3 bases removed from V and 4 bases from J, the gap between germline ends came to 10 bases. CDR3 coding DNA: TGTGCCAGCAGCTTCGGAAGGGATAAAAACATTCAGTACTTC. It translates to CASSFGRDKNIQYF.

This clonotype has a handful of counts. The chain couples TRBV5-1 to TRBJ2-1; D gene uncertain. V shed 7 bases and J shed 5 bases, with 16 bases lying between them. CDR3 length equals 14 residues. CDR1 and CDR2 (germline): SGHRS, YFSETQ. In DNA, the CDR3 is TGCGCCAGCGTACCCAATCAATACGACAATGAGCAGTTCTTC. Its translation is CASVPNQYDNEQFF.